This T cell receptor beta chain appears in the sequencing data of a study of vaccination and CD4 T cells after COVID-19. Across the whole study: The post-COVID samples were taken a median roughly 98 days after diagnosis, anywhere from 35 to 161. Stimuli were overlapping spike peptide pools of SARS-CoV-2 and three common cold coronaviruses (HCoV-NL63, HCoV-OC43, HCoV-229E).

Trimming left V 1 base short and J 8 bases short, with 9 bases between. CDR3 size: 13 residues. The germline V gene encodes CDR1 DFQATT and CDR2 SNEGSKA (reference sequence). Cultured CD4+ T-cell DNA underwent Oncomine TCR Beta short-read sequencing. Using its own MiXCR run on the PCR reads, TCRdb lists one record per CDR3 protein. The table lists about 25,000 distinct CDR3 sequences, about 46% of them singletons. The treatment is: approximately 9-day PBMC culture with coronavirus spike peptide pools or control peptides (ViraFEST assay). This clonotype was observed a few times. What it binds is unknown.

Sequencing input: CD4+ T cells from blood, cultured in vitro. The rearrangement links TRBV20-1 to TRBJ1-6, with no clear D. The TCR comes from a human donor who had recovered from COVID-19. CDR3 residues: CSARVSFDSPLHF. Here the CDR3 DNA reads TGCAGTGCTAGAGTTTCGTTCGATTCACCCCTCCACTTT.